What follows are 24 T cell receptor beta chains derived from one specimen sequenced in a study of T-cell reconstitution after alpha-beta-depleted transplantation in children. The authors prepared the TCRbeta library with unique molecular identifiers. TCRdb reanalysed the PCR reads using MiXCR and keeps one entry per CDR3 protein. This sample has hundreds of thousands of distinct CDR3 sequences; 15% to 20% occur once, and the top ten carry 29%. Sequences were derived from PBMCs, mostly from graft donor cells, sampled 360 days after TCRalphabeta/CD19-depleted stem cell transplant. The source of these receptors is a boy under three years old who had a stem cell transplant for Wiskott-Aldrich syndrome, so the T cells may come from the graft donor.

The table lists this clonotype with a few counts. This chain joins TRBV6-5 and TRBJ2-7, with D possibly being TRBD2 (5 bases). Trimming shortened V by 0 bases and J by 1 base, and 13 bases separated the two germline ends. This CDR3 region has 16 residues. Germline assignment: CDR1 MNHEY and CDR2 SVGAGI. DNA of the CDR3: TGTGCCAGCAGTTACTCGATGCTAGCAGATTCCTACGAGCAGTACTTC. It is translated as CASSYSMLADSYEQYF.

This clonotype has a handful of counts. The V gene is TRBV12-3 or TRBV12-4, the J gene TRBJ2-2; 8 bases align to TRBD1. This CDR3 spans 16 amino acids. J lost 5 bases, V lost 6 bases, and 11 bases had no gene match. The CDR3 loop reads CASRHPRGRVTGELFF. DNA of the CDR3: TGTGCCAGCAGACATCCCAGGGGGCGGGTTACCGGGGAGCTGTTTTTT.

This clonotype was detected many times. The chain joins TRBV5-1 to TRBJ1-2, with a tentative D call TRBD1 (6 bases). Trimming cost V 3 bases and J 0 bases, with 15 bases left between them. CDR3 length: 16 amino acids. In germline, CDR1 is SGHRS, CDR2 YFSETQ. The CDR3 DNA reads as TGCGCCAGCAGCTCCTATCCGAGGGGGACTAACTATGGCTACACCTTC. This sequence encodes CASSSYPRGTNYGYTF.

The V gene is TRBV27, the J gene TRBJ2-7; TRBD2 might be the D (7 bases). V was shortened by 4 bases and J by 7 bases, with 20 bases between the two germline ends. This CDR3 is built from 15 residues. Germline CDR1 reads MNHEY; CDR2 reads SMNVEV (reference sequence). CDR3 amino acids: CASSSLTQGRGEQYF. The CDR3 nucleotides are TGTGCCAGCAGTTCCCTGACACAAGGGAGGGGGGAGCAGTACTTC.

This clonotype was seen ten or more times. The chain links TRBV5-1 to TRBJ2-1; either TRBD1 or TRBD2 may fit D (6 bases each). The CDR3 is 18 amino acids. V lost 0 bases and J lost 6, with 22 bases in between. From germline, CDR1 is SGHRS and CDR2 YFSETQ. The CDR3 coding sequence is TGCGCCAGCAGCTTGGAATTTAGGATTGGGGGGCGGGGCAATGAGCAGTTCTTC. Its translation is CASSLEFRIGGRGNEQFF.

Only a few counts were recorded for this clonotype. This chain connects TRBV4-3 to TRBJ2-2, with 7 bases that match TRBD1. Germline CDR1 reads LGHNA; CDR2 reads YSLEER. V gave up 4 bases and J gave up 5 bases; unmatched junction bases: 10. The CDR3 has 16 residues. The CDR3 loop is CASSPTWTGLTGELFF. The CDR3 DNA reads TGCGCCAGCAGCCCAACCTGGACAGGTTTGACCGGGGAGCTGTTTTTT.

The chain employs TRBV6-4 and TRBJ2-3; tentatively, D is TRBD1 or TRBD2 (5 bases each). The CDR3 loop spans 15 amino acids. CDR1 MRHNA and CDR2 SNTAGT come from the germline V gene. Here the CDR3 DNA reads TGTACCTTCAGTTTAGGGTGGGGGTGGACAGATACGCAGTATTTT. Residues: CTFSLGWGWTDTQYF.

The J gene is TRBJ2-1, the V gene TRBV2, with 7 bases fitting TRBD1. Germline V gene lookup returns CDR1 SNHLY and CDR2 FYNNEI. The CDR3 runs to 13 residues. V shed 4 bases and J 8 bases; nucleotides not matched to a gene: 5. As DNA, the CDR3 is TGTGCCAGCAGTGTAGACAGGGTGGATGAGCAGTTCTTC. It encodes CASSVDRVDEQFF.

The chain recombines TRBV2 with TRBJ2-3; TRBD1 might be the D (6 bases). In germline, CDR1 is SNHLY, CDR2 FYNNEI. Trimming shortened V by 11 bases and J by 3 bases, and 30 bases separated the two germline ends. The CDR3 consists of 18 residues. The CDR3 here is CAFSLALYPGQATDTQYF. Written as DNA, the CDR3 is TGTGCCTTCAGTTTAGCTCTATATCCGGGACAAGCAACAGATACGCAGTATTTT. Full variable domain (missing parts from reference TRBV2 and TRBJ2-3): EPEVTQTPSHQVTQMGQEVILRCVPISNHLYFYWYRQILGQKVEFLVSFYNNEISEKSEIFDDQFSVERPDGSNFTLKIRSTKLEDSAMYFCAFSLALYPGQATDTQYFGPGTRLTVL.

The rearrangement joins TRBV7-2 to TRBJ2-1; TRBD2 agrees at 9 bases. In germline, CDR1 is SGHTA, CDR2 FQGNSA. V gave up 6 bases and J gave up 0 bases; unmatched junction bases: 9. The CDR3 loop spans 17 amino acids. The CDR3 is CASRREAGGSSYNEQFF. CDR3 coding DNA: TGTGCCAGCAGGAGGGAAGCGGGAGGTAGCTCCTACAATGAGCAGTTCTTC. Looking up the rest from reference TRBV7-2 and TRBJ2-1 gives the full variable domain: GAGVSQSPSNKVTEKGKDVELRCDPISGHTALYWYRQSLGQGLEFLIYFQGNSAPDKSGLPSDRFSAERTGGSVSTLTIQRTQQEDSAVYLCASRREAGGSSYNEQFFGPGTRLTVL.

In this sample, this clonotype turned up a few times. CDR3 nucleotides: TGTGCCAGCAGCTTACCAGGGGTTGACGACGAGCAGTACTTC. Translation: CASSLPGVDDEQYF. The V and J genes are TRBV11-1 and TRBJ2-7; TRBD1 is a possible D gene (6 bases). V was trimmed by 2 bases and J by 5 bases, leaving 13 bases between them. Per germline, CDR1 SGHAT and CDR2 FQDESV (reference sequence). This CDR3 is built from 14 residues. The full variable domain, with the rest looked up from reference TRBV11-1 and TRBJ2-7, is EAEVAQSPRYKITEKSQAVAFWCDPISGHATLYWYRQILGQGPELLVQFQDESVVDDSQLPKDRFSAERLKGVDSTLKIQPAELGDSAMYLCASSLPGVDDEQYFGPGTRLTVT.

The chain couples TRBV11-3 to TRBJ2-2, with D unclear. The length of the CDR3 is 11 residues. V was clipped by 4 bases and J by 10 bases, with 7 bases between them. Germline CDR1 SGHNT, CDR2 YENEEA. In DNA form, the CDR3 reads TGTGCCAGCAGCTCCCGGCAGGAGCTGTTTTTT. Protein sequence: CASSSRQELFF.

This clonotype was detected a few times. The rearrangement joins TRBV29-1 to TRBJ2-1; 7 nucleotides agree with TRBD2. There are 15 residues in the CDR3. Germline assignment: CDR1 SQVTM and CDR2 ANQGSEA. The ends lost 8 bases at V and 6 bases at J; junction bases unmatched: 16. This CDR3 reads CSLKRLAGVSNEQFF. The DNA of the CDR3 is TGCAGCCTCAAAAGACTGGCGGGAGTGTCCAATGAGCAGTTCTTC.

The chain couples TRBV20-1 to TRBJ1-5; 9 nucleotides agree with TRBD1. With 3 bases clipped from V and 4 bases from J, the junction kept 10 bases outside the gene matches. The CDR3 is 16 residues long. Germline assignment: CDR1 DFQATT and CDR2 SNEGSKA (reference sequence). The CDR3 DNA is TGCAGTGCTAGTTATCCAGGACAGGGGCTTAATCAGCCCCAGCATTTT. The encoded protein is CSASYPGQGLNQPQHF.

This clonotype was counted ten times or more. The CDR3 spells CASSLAGQQETQYF. CDR3 sequence (DNA): TGTGCCAGCAGCTTAGCCGGACAGCAAGAGACCCAGTACTTC. The chain has TRBV7-9 and TRBJ2-5; TRBD1 might be the D (6 bases). Trimming took 0 bases from V and 2 from J, leaving 7 bases between them. From germline, CDR1 is SEHNR and CDR2 FQNEAQ (reference sequence). The CDR3 spans 14 residues.

This clonotype was found a few times. J is TRBJ2-7 and V is TRBV5-5; D remains unclear. Germline V lookup: CDR1 SGHKS, CDR2 YYEKEE (reference sequence). With 7 bases removed from V and 3 bases from J, the gap between germline ends came to 11 bases. This CDR3 has 12 amino acids. CDR3 protein: CASSPSFYEQYF. CDR3 nucleotide sequence: TGTGCCAGCTCCCCGTCCTTCTACGAGCAGTACTTC.

This clonotype was counted many times. V and J are TRBV6-5 and TRBJ2-1, with D unresolved. CDR1 is MNHEY, CDR2 SVGAGI, per germline. The CDR3 has 14 residues. V dropped 0 bases and J dropped 6 bases, with 9 bases sitting between them. CDR3 nucleotides: TGTGCCAGCAGTTACTCCTCGAAGGGCAATGAGCAGTTCTTC. Translating it yields CASSYSSKGNEQFF.

This clonotype was observed a few times. The gene calls are TRBV20-1 and TRBJ2-7; D is possibly TRBD1 (6 bases). Per the germline V gene, CDR1 is DFQATT and CDR2 is SNEGSKA (reference sequence). The length of the CDR3 is 13 residues. V lost 7 bases and J 1 base, leaving 14 bases between the germline ends. The CDR3 DNA sequence: TGCAGTGTCCGTCCAGGGGAATCCTACGAGCAGTACTTC. This translates into CSVRPGESYEQYF.

This clonotype was counted between two and nine times. The V call is TRBV7-2, the J call TRBJ2-5; 9 nucleotides match TRBD1. The V gene's germline CDR1 is SGHTA and CDR2 FQGNSA. CDR3 length: 15 residues. V lost 3 bases to trimming and J lost 1 base; unmatched junction nucleotides: 3. CDR3 residues: CASSFLQGAQETQYF. The CDR3 DNA reads as TGTGCCAGCAGCTTCTTACAGGGGGCCCAAGAGACCCAGTACTTC.

This clonotype turned up a few times. V and J are TRBV12-3 or TRBV12-4 and TRBJ2-5; D is undetermined. This CDR3 comprises 13 residues. V was shortened by 3 bases and J by 1 base, with 6 bases between the two germline ends. CDR3 region: CASSFNSQETQYF. The DNA of the CDR3 is TGTGCCAGCAGTTTCAACAGCCAAGAGACCCAGTACTTC.

The rearrangement uses TRBV10-3 and TRBJ1-1; weak D call: TRBD1 (5 bases). Deletions cut 4 bases from V and 7 bases from J, with 16 bases between. The CDR3 is 14 residues long. Germline CDR1 is ENHRY and CDR2 is SYGVKD. The CDR3 DNA sequence: TGTGCCATCAGTGCACTAGGGGCGGGTATTGAAGCTTTCTTT. As protein: CAISALGAGIEAFF.

J is TRBJ2-1 and V is TRBV12-3 or TRBV12-4; no clear D gene. CDR3 size: 11 residues. V was trimmed by 7 bases and J by 5 bases, leaving 6 bases between them. The CDR3 is CASNKNNEQFF. The DNA for the CDR3 is TGTGCCAGCAACAAGAACAATGAGCAGTTCTTC.

Ten or more counts support this clonotype. The chain links TRBV20-1 to TRBJ2-4; 7 positions agree with TRBD2. J lost 6 bases, V lost 3 bases, and 11 bases had no gene match. The CDR3 has 15 residues. Germline V CDR1 and CDR2: DFQATT, SNEGSKA (reference sequence). CDR3 residues: CSARVAGRDANIQYF. Written as DNA, the CDR3 is TGCAGTGCTAGGGTGGCAGGGAGGGATGCAAACATTCAGTACTTC.

A few counts support this clonotype. The chain carries TRBV4-1 and TRBJ2-1; D might be TRBD1 (6 bases). V dropped 0 bases and J dropped 2 bases, with 23 bases sitting between them. CDR1 and CDR2 (germline): MGHRA, YSYEKL. The CDR3 has 20 amino acids. As DNA, the CDR3 is TGCGCCAGCAGCCAAGATCCGAGATGGCTTTACAGGGCTACCTACAATGAGCAGTTCTTC. Protein: CASSQDPRWLYRATYNEQFF.